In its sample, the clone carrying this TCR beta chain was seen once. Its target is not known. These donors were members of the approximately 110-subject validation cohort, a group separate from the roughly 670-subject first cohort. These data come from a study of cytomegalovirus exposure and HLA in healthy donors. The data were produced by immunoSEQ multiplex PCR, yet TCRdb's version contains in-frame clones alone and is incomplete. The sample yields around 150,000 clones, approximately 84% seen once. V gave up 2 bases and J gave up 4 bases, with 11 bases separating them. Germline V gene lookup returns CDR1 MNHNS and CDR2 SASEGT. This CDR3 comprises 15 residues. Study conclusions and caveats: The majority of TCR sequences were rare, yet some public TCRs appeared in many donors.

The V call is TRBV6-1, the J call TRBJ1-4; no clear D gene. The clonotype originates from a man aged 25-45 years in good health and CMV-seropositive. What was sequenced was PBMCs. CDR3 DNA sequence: TGTGCCAGCAGTGAAAGTTGGAGGCTTAATGAAAAACTGTTTTTT. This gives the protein CASSESWRLNEKLFF.